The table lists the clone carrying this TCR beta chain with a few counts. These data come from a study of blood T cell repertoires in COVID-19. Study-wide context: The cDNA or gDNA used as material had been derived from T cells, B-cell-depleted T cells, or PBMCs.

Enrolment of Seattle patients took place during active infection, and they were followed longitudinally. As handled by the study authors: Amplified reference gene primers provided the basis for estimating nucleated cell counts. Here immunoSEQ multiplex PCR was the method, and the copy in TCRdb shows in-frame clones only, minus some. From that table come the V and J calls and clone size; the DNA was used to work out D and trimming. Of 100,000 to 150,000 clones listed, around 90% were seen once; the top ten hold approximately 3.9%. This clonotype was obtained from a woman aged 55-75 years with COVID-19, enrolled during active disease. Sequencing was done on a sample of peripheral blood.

CDR3 sequence (DNA): TGTGCCAGCAGCGAGCGCACGCCATATGGCTACACCTTC. It encodes CASSERTPYGYTF. The rearrangement links TRBV6-2 or TRBV6-3 to TRBJ1-2, with D unresolved. Germline V gives CDR1 MNHEY, CDR2 SVGEGT. The CDR3 contains 13 residues. V was shortened by 6 bases and J by 5 bases, with 13 bases between the two germline ends.